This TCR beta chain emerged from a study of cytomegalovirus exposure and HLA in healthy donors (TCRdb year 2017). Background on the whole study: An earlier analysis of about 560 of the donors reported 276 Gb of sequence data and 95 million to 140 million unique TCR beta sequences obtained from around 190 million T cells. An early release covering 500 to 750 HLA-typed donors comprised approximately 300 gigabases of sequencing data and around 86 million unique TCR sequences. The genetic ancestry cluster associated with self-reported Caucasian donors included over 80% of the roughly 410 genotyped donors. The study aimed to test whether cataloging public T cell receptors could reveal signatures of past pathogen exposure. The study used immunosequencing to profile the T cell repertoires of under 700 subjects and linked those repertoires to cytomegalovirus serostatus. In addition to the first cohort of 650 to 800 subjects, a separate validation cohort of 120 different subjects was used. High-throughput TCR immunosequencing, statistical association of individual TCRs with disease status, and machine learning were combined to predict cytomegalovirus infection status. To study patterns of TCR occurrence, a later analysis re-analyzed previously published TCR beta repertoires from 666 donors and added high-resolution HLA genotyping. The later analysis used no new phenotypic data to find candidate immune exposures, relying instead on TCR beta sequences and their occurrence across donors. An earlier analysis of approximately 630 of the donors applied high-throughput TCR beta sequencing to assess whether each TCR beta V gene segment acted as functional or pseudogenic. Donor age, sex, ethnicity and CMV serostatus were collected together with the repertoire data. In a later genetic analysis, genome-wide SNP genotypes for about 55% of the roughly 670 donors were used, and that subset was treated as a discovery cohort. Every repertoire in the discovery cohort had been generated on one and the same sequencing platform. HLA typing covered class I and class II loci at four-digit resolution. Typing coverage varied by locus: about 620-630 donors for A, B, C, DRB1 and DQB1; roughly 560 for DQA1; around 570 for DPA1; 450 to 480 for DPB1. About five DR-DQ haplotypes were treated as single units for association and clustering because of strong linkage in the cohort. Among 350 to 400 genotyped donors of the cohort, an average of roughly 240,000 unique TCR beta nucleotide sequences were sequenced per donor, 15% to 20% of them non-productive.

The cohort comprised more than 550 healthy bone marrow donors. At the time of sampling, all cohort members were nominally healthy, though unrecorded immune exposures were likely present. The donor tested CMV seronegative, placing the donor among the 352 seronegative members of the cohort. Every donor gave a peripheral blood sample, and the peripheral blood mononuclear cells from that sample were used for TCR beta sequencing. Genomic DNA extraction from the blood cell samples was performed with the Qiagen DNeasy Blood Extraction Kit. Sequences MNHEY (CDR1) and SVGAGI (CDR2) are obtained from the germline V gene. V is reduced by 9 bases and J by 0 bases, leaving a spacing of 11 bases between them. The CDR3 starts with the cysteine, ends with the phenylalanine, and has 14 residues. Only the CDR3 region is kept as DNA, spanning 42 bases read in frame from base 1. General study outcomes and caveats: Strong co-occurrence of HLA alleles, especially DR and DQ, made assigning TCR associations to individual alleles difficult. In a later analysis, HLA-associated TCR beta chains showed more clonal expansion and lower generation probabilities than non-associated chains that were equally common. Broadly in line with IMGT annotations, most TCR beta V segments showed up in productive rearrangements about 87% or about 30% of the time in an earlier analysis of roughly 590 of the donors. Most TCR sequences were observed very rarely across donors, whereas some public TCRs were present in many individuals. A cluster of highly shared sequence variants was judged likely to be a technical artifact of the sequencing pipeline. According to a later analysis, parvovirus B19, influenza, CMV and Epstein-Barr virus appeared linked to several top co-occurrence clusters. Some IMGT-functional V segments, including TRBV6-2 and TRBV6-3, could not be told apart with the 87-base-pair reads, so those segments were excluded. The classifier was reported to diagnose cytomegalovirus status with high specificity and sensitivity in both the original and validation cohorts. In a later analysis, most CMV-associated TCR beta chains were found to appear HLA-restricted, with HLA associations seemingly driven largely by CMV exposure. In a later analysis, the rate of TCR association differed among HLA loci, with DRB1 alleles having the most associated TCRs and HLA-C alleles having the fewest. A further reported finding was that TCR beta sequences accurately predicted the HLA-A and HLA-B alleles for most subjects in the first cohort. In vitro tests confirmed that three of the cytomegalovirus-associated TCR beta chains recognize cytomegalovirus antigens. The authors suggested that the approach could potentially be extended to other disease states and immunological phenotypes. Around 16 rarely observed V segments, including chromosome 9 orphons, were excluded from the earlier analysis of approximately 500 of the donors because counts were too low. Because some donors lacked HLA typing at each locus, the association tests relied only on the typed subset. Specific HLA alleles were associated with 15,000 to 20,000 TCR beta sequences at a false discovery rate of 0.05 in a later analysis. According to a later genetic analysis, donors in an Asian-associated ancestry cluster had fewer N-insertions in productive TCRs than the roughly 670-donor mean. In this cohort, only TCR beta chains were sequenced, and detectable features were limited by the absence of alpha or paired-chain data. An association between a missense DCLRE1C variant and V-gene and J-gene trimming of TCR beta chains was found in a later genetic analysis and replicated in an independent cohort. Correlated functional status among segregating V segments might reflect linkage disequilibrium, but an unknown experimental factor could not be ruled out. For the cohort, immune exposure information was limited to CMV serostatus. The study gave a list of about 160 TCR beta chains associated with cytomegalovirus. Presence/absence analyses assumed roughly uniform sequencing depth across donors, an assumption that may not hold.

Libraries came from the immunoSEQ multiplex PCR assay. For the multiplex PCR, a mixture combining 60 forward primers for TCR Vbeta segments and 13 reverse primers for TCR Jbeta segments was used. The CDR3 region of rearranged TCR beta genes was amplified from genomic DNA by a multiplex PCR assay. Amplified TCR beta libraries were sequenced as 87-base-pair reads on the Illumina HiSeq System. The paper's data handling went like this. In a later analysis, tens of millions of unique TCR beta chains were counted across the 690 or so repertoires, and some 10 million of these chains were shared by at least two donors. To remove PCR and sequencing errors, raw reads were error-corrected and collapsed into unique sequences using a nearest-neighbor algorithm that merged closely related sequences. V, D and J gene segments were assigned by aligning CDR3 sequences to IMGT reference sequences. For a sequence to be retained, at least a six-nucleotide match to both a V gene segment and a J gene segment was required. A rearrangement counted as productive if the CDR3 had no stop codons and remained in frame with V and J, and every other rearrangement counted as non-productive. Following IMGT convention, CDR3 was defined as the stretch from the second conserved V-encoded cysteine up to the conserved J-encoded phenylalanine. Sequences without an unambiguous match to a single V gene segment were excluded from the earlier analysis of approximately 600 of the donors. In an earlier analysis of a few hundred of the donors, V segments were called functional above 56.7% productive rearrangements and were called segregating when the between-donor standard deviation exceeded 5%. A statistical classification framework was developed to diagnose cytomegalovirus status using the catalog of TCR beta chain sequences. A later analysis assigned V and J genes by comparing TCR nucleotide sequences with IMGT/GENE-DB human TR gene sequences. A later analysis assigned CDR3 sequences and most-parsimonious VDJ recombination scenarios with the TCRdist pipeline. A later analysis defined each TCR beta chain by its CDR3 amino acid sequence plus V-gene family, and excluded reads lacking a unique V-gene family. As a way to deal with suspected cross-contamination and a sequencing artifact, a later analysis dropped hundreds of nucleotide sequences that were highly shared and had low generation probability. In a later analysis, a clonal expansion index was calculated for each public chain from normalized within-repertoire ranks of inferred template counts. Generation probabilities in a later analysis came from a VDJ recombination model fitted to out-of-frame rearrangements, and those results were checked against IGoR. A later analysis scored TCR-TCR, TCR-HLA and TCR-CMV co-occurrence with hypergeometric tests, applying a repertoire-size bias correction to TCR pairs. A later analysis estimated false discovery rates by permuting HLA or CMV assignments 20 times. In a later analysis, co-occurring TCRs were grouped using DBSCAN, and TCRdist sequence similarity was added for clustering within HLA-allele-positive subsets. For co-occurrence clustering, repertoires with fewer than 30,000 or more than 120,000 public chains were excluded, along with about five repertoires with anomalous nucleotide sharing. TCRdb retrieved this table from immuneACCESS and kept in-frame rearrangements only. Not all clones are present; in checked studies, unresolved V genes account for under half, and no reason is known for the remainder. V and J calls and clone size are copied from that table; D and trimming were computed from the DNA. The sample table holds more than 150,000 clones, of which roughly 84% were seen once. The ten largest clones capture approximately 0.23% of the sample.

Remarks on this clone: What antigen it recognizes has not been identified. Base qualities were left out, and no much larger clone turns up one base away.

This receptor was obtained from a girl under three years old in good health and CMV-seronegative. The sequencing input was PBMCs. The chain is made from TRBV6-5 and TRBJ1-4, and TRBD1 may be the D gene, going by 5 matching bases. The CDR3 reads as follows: CARDRGATNEKLFF. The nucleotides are TGTGCCAGGGATCGGGGGGCAACTAATGAAAAACTGTTTTTT.